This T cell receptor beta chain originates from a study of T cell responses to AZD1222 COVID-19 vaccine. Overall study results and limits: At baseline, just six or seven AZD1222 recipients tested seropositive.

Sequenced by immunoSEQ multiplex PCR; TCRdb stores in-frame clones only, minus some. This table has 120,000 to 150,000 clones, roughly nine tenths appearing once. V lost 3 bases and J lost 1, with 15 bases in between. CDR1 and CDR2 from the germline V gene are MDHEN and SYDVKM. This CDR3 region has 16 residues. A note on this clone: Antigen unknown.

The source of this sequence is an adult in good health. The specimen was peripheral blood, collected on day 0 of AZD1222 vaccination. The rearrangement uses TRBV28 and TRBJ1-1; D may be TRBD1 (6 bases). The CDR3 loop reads CASSLGGRGENTEAFF. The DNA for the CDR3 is TGTGCCAGCAGTTTGGGGGGGCGCGGAGAGAACACTGAAGCTTTCTTT.